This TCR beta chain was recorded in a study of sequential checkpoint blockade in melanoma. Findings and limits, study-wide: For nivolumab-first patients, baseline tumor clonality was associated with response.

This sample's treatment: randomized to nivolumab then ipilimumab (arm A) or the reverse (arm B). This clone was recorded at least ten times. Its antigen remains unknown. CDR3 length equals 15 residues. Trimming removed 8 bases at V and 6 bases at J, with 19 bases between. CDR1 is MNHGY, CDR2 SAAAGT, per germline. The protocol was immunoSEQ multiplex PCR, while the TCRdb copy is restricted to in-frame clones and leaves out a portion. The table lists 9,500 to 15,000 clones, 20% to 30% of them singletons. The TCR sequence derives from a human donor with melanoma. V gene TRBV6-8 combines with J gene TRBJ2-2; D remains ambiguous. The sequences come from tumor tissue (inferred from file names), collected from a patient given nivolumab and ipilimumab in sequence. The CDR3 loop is CASLRRRVGAGELFF. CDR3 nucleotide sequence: TGTGCCAGCCTTAGACGAAGGGTAGGCGCCGGGGAGCTGTTTTTT.